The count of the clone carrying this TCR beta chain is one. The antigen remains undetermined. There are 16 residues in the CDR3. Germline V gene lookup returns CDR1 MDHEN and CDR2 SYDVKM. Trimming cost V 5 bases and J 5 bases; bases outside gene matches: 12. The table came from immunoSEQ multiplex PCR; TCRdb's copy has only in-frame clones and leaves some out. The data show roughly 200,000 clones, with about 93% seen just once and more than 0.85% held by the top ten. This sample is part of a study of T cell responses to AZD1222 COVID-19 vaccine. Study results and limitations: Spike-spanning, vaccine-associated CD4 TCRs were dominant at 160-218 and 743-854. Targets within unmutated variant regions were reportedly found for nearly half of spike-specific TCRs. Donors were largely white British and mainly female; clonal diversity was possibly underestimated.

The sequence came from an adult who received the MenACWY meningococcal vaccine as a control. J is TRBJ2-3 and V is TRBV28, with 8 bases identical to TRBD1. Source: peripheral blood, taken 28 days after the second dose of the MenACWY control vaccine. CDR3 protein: CASSQGATGFQDTQYF. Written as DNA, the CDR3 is TGTGCCAGCAGTCAGGGGGCGACAGGGTTTCAAGATACGCAGTATTTT.